The source of this TCR beta chain is a study of graft-versus-host responses after intestinal transplantation. Study overall: Every recipient underwent anti-thymocyte globulin induction, then tacrolimus and steroids for roughly 3 years.

Remarks on this clone: Its cognate antigen is unknown.

Method: immunoSEQ multiplex PCR; TCRdb's copy keeps in-frame clones and lacks some. Of over 75,000 clones detected, about nine tenths appear once; the ten largest clones hold roughly 8%. Study-level points and caveats: Clonal ratios of graft-versus-host to host-versus-graft in allografts were high for patients exhibiting graft-donor T cell macrochimerism. Peak circulating GvH clone levels were associated with early post-transplant HvG declines. Recipient marrow harbored GvH clones, some of which surfaced first in ileum or blood.

Germline CDR1 is SGDLS and CDR2 is YYNGEE. The CDR3 runs 13 residues. Trimming took off 0 bases at V and 1 base at J, with 5 bases between the two ends. The gene calls are TRBV9 and TRBJ2-7, with D perhaps TRBD1 or TRBD2 (5 bases each). The clonotype comes from a human donor who was the organ donor for an intestinal transplant. Sample: unstimulated CD8+ T cells sorted from spleen or lymph node cells, taken before transplant. This CDR3 is CASSVGGSYEQYF. The CDR3, as DNA: TGTGCCAGCAGCGTAGGGGGGTCCTACGAGCAGTACTTC.